This TCR beta chain was recovered during a study of T cells after yellow fever vaccination. Trimming took 5 bases from V and 1 from J, leaving 12 bases between them. Per the germline V gene, CDR1 is MGHRA and CDR2 is YSYEKL. CDR3 length: 15 amino acids. TCRdb re-analysed the 5' RACE reads in MiXCR, keeping a single row per CDR3 protein. The table shows about 220,000 distinct CDR3 sequences, with about 3% occurring only once. This TCR was sampled from a man younger than 35 who received the YFV17D yellow fever vaccine. The sample here was CD4+ T cells sorted from PBMCs, taken 10 days after the yellow fever booster vaccination. The V and J genes are TRBV4-1 and TRBJ1-5; the D is unclear. CDR3 region: CASSSNSDSNQPQHF. CDR3 nucleotides: TGCGCCAGCAGCTCCAACTCGGACAGCAATCAGCCCCAGCATTTT.